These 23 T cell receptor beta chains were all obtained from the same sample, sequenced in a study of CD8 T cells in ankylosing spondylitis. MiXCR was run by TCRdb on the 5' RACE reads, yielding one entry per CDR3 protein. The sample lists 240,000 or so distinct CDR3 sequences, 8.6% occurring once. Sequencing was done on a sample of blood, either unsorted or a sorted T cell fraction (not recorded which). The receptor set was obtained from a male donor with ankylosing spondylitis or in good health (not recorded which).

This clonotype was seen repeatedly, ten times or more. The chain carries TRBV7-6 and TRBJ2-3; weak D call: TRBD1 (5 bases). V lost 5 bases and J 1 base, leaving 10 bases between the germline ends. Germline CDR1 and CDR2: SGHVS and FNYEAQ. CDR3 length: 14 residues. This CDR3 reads CASSQTRGTDTQYF. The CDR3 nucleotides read TGTGCCAGCAGCCAGACCAGGGGCACAGATACGCAGTATTTT.

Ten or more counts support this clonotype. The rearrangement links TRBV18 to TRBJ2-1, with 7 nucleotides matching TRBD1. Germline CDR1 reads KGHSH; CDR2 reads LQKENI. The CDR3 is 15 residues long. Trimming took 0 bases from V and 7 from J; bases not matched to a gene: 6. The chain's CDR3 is CASSPPTLTGNEQFF. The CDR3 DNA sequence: TGTGCCAGCTCACCACCTACTTTGACAGGGAATGAGCAGTTCTTC.

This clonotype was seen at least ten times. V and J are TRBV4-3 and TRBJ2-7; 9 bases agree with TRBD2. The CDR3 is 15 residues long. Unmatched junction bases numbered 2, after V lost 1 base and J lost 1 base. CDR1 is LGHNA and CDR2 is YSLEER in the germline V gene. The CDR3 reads CASSQGLAASYEQYF. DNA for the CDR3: TGCGCCAGCAGCCAAGGACTAGCGGCTTCCTACGAGCAGTACTTC.

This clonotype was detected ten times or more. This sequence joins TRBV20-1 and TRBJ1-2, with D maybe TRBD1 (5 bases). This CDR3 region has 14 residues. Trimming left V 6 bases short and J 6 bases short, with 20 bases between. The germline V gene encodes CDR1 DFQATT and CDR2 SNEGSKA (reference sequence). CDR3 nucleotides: TGCAGTGCCATAGAGAGCTGGGGGACCGATGGCTACACCTTC. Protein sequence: CSAIESWGTDGYTF.

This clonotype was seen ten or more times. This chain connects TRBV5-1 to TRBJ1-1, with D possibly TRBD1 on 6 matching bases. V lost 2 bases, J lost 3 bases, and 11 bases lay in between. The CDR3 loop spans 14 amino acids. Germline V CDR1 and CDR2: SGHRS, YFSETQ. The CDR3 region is CASSFGQTYTEAFF. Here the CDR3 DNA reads TGCGCCAGCAGCTTCGGACAGACCTACACTGAAGCTTTCTTT.

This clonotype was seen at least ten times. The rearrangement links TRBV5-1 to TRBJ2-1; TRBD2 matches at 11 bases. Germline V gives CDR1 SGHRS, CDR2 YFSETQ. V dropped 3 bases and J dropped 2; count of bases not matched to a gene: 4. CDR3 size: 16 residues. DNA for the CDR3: TGCGCCAGCAGCTCCCTAGCGGGAGGTACCTACAATGAGCAGTTCTTC. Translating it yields CASSSLAGGTYNEQFF.

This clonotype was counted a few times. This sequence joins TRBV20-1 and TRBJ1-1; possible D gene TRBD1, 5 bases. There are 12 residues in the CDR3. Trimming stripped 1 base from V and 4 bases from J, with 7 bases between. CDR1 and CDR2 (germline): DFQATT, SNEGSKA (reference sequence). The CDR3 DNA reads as TGCAGTGCTAGAGGAGGGACCACTGAAGCTTTCTTT. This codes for CSARGGTTEAFF.

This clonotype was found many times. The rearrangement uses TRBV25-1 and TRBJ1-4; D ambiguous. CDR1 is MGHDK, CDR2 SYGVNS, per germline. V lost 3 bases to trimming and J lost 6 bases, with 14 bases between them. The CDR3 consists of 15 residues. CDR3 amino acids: CASSDWDFLDEKLFF. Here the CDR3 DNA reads TGTGCCAGCAGTGATTGGGATTTTCTGGATGAAAAACTGTTTTTT.

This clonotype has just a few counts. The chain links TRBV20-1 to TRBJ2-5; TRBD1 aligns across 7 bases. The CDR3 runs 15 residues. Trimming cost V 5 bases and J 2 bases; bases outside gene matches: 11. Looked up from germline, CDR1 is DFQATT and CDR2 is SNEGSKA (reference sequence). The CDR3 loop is CSAPLQGQPQETQYF. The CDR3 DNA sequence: TGCAGTGCTCCTTTACAGGGACAGCCACAAGAGACCCAGTACTTC.

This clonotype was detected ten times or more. The CDR3 spells CASNRVIAFF. DNA for the CDR3: TGTGCCAGCAACAGGGTTATAGCTTTCTTT. The chain links TRBV27 to TRBJ1-1; a possible D gene is TRBD1 (6 bases). The CDR3 totals 10 residues. From germline, CDR1 is MNHEY and CDR2 SMNVEV (reference sequence). The V end lost 7 bases, the J end lost 10 bases, and 10 bases lay between the germline ends.

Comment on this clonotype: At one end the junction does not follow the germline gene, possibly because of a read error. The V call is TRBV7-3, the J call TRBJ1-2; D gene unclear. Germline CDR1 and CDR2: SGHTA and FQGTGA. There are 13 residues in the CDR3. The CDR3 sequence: CASSLTNDYGYPF. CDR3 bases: TGTGCCAGCAGCTTAACTAACGACTATGGCTACCCCTTC.

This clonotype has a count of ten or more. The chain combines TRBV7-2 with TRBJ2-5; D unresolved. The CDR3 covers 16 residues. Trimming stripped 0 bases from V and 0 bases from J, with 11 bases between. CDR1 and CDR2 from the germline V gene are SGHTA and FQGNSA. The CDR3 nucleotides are TGTGCCAGCAGCTTAGCGCGCTCCCCGTACCAAGAGACCCAGTACTTC. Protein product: CASSLARSPYQETQYF.

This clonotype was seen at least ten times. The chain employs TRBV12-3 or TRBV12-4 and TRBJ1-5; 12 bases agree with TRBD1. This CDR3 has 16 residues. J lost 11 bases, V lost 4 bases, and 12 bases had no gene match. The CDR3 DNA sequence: TGTGCCAGCAGTTCTCTACCGGGACAGGGGGCGCGGGCCCAGCATTTT. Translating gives CASSSLPGQGARAQHF.

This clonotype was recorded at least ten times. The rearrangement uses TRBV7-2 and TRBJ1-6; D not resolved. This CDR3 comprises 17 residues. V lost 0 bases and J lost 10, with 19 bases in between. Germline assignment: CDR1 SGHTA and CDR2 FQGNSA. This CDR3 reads CASSLAGSRSDGSPLHF. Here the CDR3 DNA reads TGTGCCAGCAGCTTAGCGGGGTCTCGAAGCGATGGGTCACCCCTCCACTTT.

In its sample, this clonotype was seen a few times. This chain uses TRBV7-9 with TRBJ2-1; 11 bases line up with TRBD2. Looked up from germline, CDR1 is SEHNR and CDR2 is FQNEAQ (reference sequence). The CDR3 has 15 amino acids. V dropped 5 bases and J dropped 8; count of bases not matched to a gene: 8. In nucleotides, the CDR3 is TGTGCCAGCAGCGGGACTAGCGGAGGCGGGGATGAGCAGTTCTTC. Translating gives CASSGTSGGGDEQFF.

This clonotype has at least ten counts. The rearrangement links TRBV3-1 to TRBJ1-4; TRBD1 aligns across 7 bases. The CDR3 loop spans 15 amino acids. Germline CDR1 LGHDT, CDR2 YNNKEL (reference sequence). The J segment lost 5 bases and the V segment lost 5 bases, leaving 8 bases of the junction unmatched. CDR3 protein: CASSNRDRRNEKLFF. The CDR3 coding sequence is TGTGCCAGCAGCAACCGGGACAGACGCAATGAAAAACTGTTTTTT.

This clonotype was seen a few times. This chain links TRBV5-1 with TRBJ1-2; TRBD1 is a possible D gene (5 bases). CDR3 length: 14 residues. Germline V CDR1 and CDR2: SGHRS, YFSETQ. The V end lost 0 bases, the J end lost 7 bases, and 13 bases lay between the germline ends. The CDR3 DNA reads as TGCGCCAGCAGCTTGGAGGGGAGGGTGCTTGGCTACACCTTC. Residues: CASSLEGRVLGYTF. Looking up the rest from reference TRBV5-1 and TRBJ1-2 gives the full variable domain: KAGVTQTPRYLIKTRGQQVTLSCSPISGHRSVSWYQQTPGQGLQFLFEYFSETQRNKGNFPGRFSGRQFSNSRSEMNVSTLELGDSALYLCASSLEGRVLGYTFGSGTRLTVV.

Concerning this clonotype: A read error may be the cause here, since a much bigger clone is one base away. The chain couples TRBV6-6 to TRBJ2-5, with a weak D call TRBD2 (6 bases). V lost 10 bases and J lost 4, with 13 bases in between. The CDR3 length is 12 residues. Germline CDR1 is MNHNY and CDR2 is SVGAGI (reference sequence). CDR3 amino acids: CATRDSGETQYF. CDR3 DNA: TGTGCCACCCGGGACTCCGGAGAGACCCAGTACTTC.

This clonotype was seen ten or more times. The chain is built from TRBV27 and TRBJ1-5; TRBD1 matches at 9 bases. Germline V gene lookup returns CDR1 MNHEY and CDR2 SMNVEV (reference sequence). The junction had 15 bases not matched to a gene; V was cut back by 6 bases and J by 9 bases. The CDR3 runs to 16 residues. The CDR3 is CASSKSSGTGSTPQHF. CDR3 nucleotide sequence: TGTGCCAGCAGCAAGAGTTCCGGGACAGGGTCGACGCCCCAGCATTTT.

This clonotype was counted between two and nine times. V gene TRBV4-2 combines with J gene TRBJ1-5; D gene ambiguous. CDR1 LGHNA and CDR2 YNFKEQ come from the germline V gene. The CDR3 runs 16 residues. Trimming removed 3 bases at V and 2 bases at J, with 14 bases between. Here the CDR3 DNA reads TGTGCCAGCAGCCATGGGAAAGGGCGAGGCAATCAGCCCCAGCATTTT. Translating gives CASSHGKGRGNQPQHF.

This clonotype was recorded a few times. The CDR3 region is CASSEGDGRASNEQFF. The DNA for the CDR3 is TGCGCCAGCAGTGAGGGGGACGGGAGGGCCTCCAATGAGCAGTTCTTC. This chain joins TRBV10-1 and TRBJ2-1; 8 bases are a match to TRBD2. Trimming cost V 2 bases and J 6 bases; bases outside gene matches: 9. Germline V gene data show CDR1 as WNHNN and CDR2 as SYGVQD (reference sequence). The CDR3 consists of 16 residues.

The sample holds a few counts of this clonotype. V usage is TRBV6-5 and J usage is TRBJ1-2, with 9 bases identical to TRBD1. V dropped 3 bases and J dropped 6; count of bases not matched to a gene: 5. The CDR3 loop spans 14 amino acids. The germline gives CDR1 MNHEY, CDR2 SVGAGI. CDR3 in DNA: TGTGCCAGCAGTTATTCCGGGACAGGGAATGGCTACACCTTC. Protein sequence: CASSYSGTGNGYTF.

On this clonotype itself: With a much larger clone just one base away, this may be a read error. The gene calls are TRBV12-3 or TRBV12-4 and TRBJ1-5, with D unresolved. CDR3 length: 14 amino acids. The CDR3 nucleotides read TGTGCCAGCAGTACGGACGGGAGCAATCAGCCCCGGCATTTT. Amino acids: CASSTDGSNQPRHF.